These 29 T cell receptor beta chains were all obtained from the same sample, sequenced in a study of T cells in Graves' hyperthyroidism and ophthalmopathy. The investigators amplified TCR beta CDR3 regions from RNA transcripts. Researchers ran a first-round RT-PCR on the TCR CDR3 using the HTBI primer set. TCRdb used MiXCR to reprocess the multiplex PCR reads, holding one entry per CDR3 protein. The data contain 300,000 to 450,000 distinct CDR3 sequences, approximately 15% of them seen just once; the ten biggest clones take up 28%. The sequencing sample was made of blood. These receptors were collected from a woman aged 18-29 years with Graves' hyperthyroidism that later progressed to Graves' ophthalmopathy.

This clonotype has at least ten counts. The chain has TRBV3-1 and TRBJ2-1; 7 positions match TRBD2. J gave up 1 base and V 1 base, and 4 bases lay outside the gene matches. Germline V gene sequence: CDR1 LGHDT, CDR2 YNNKEL (reference sequence). The CDR3 sequence is 16 residues long. The CDR3 sequence: CASSQASGMSYNEQFF. CDR3 sequence (DNA): TGTGCCAGCAGCCAAGCAAGCGGGATGTCCTACAATGAGCAGTTCTTC.

The V and J genes are TRBV7-2 and TRBJ2-1, with TRBD2 as a possible D gene (5 bases). The germline gives CDR1 SGHTA, CDR2 FQGNSA. This CDR3 spans 15 amino acids. The V end lost 5 bases, the J end lost 0 bases, and 11 bases lay between the germline ends. The CDR3 DNA sequence: TGTGCCAGCAGCCAGGACTCCAGCTCCTACAATGAGCAGTTCTTC. Translating it yields CASSQDSSSYNEQFF.

This clonotype was seen more than once but under ten times. The rearrangement uses TRBV7-2 and TRBJ2-2; TRBD1 aligns across 8 bases. Trimming removed 5 bases from V and 1 base from J; junction bases left unmatched: 3. The CDR3 spans 15 residues. Germline-derived CDR1 and CDR2 are SGHTA and FQGNSA. The CDR3 sequence is CASSQGALNTGELFF. For the CDR3, the DNA is TGTGCCAGCAGCCAGGGGGCCCTGAACACCGGGGAGCTGTTTTTT. The full variable domain, completed using reference TRBV7-2 and TRBJ2-2, is GAGVSQSPSNKVTEKGKDVELRCDPISGHTALYWYRQSLGQGLEFLIYFQGNSAPDKSGLPSDRFSAERTGGSVSTLTIQRTQQEDSAVYLCASSQGALNTGELFFGEGSRLTVL.

The V gene is TRBV30, the J gene TRBJ2-7; D may match TRBD1 or TRBD2 (5 bases each). In germline, CDR1 is GTSNPN, CDR2 SVGIG (reference sequence). The CDR3 is 13 amino acids. The V gene lost 2 bases and the J gene lost 3 bases, with 11 bases spanning the gap. The CDR3 spells CAWSLGPNYEQYF. The CDR3 DNA reads TGTGCCTGGAGTCTGGGACCCAACTACGAGCAGTACTTC.

This clonotype occurred many times. V usage is TRBV27 and J usage is TRBJ2-7; D unclear. Germline V gene lookup returns CDR1 MNHEY and CDR2 SMNVEV (reference sequence). The germline V and J ends were trimmed by 5 bases and 2 bases, with 10 bases remaining between them. This CDR3 region has 13 residues. CDR3 coding DNA: TGTGCCAGCAGTAACGGGCCTACCTACGAGCAGTACTTC. Translation gives CASSNGPTYEQYF.

This clonotype was detected many times. CDR3 amino acids: CSANEVAGLYQETQYF. CDR3 nucleotides: TGCAGTGCCAATGAAGTAGCGGGATTGTACCAAGAGACCCAGTACTTC. The rearrangement uses TRBV20-1 and TRBJ2-5, with 8 bases lining up with TRBD2. The germline CDR1 and CDR2 sequences are DFQATT and SNEGSKA (reference sequence). The trim removed 6 bases at V and 0 bases at J, leaving 12 bases unmatched. There are 16 residues in the CDR3.

This chain connects TRBV27 to TRBJ1-1, with no clear D. Trimming took off 5 bases at V and 0 bases at J, with 10 bases between the two ends. The CDR3 has 14 amino acids. Germline CDR1 is MNHEY and CDR2 is SMNVEV (reference sequence). CDR3 loop: CASSARIMNTEAFF. CDR3 DNA: TGTGCCAGCAGTGCAAGGATCATGAACACTGAAGCTTTCTTT.

This sequence joins TRBV11-2 and TRBJ2-2; D is unclear. V was clipped by 1 base and J by 4 bases, with 13 bases between them. CDR1 is SGHAT and CDR2 is FQNNGV in the germline V gene. This CDR3 is built from 16 residues. The CDR3 here is CASSLASAEPTGELFF. The CDR3, as DNA: TGTGCCAGCAGCTTAGCCTCGGCGGAGCCCACCGGGGAGCTGTTTTTT. Supplemented by reference TRBV11-2 and TRBJ2-2, the full variable domain reads EAGVAQSPRYKIIEKRQSVAFWCNPISGHATLYWYQQILGQGPKLLIQFQNNGVVDDSQLPKDRFSAERLKGVDSTLKIQPAKLEDSAVYLCASSLASAEPTGELFFGEGSRLTVL.

This clonotype was seen ten or more times. This chain joins TRBV2 and TRBJ2-3, with 10 bases lining up with TRBD1. The ends lost 7 bases at V and 4 bases at J; junction bases unmatched: 14. Germline V gene data show CDR1 as SNHLY and CDR2 as FYNNEI. This CDR3 has 17 amino acids. CDR3: CASKDRGLSGSADTQYF. Written as DNA, the CDR3 is TGTGCCAGCAAAGACAGGGGGCTAAGCGGGAGCGCAGATACGCAGTATTTT.

This clonotype was picked up a small number of times. The chain couples TRBV24-1 to TRBJ2-6; 9 bases are a match to TRBD1. The trim removed 5 bases at V and 0 bases at J, leaving 10 bases unmatched. CDR1 is KGHDR, CDR2 SFDVKD, per germline. CDR3 size: 19 residues. CDR3 sequence reads: CATSAPSGTGSSGANVLTF. The CDR3 DNA reads TGTGCCACCAGTGCCCCCTCCGGGACAGGGAGCTCTGGGGCCAACGTCCTGACTTTC.

There are many counts of this clonotype. This chain links TRBV20-1 with TRBJ2-1; the D gene is possibly TRBD2 (6 bases). CDR1 and CDR2 (germline): DFQATT, SNEGSKA (reference sequence). The V gene lost 0 bases and the J gene lost 10 bases, with 19 bases spanning the gap. The CDR3 has 15 residues. The CDR3 nucleotides read TGCAGTGCTAGAGAGGCACGACTAGATTTCGGCGAGCAGTTCTTC. As protein: CSAREARLDFGEQFF.

In its sample, this clonotype was seen many times. The chain couples TRBV27 to TRBJ1-6, with unresolved D. CDR3 size: 12 residues. Germline loops: CDR1 MNHEY, CDR2 SMNVEV (reference sequence). The V and J ends lost 11 bases and 5 bases respectively, with 10 bases between them. This CDR3 is CAGRADNSPLHF. The CDR3 DNA follows: TGTGCCGGACGGGCAGATAATTCACCCCTCCACTTT.

This clonotype was recorded at least ten times. The rearrangement joins TRBV20-1 to TRBJ2-1, with 7 nucleotides matching TRBD2. CDR1 is DFQATT, CDR2 SNEGSKA, per germline (reference sequence). CDR3 length: 17 amino acids. V shed 6 bases and J 2 bases; nucleotides not matched to a gene: 16. This CDR3 reads CSADGKGGRRTYNEQFF. The CDR3 DNA follows: TGCAGTGCCGATGGGAAGGGCGGGAGAAGGACCTACAATGAGCAGTTCTTC.

The chain recombines TRBV15 with TRBJ2-2; D is perhaps TRBD2 (5 bases). This CDR3 spans 14 amino acids. V lost 5 bases to trimming and J lost 4 bases, with 11 bases between them. In germline, CDR1 is LNHNV, CDR2 YYDKDF (reference sequence). Here the CDR3 reads CATSAGGSTGELFF. Here the CDR3 DNA reads TGTGCCACCAGCGCCGGAGGTAGCACCGGGGAGCTGTTTTTT.

This clonotype was observed many times. V gene TRBV2 combines with J gene TRBJ2-7; D might be TRBD2 (6 bases). Trimming cost V 2 bases and J 3 bases, with 14 bases left between them. Germline V CDR1 and CDR2: SNHLY, FYNNEI. The CDR3 consists of 15 residues. The CDR3 DNA is TGTGCCAGCAGTGAAAGCGAGACTAGAGGCTACGAGCAGTACTTC. Translation: CASSESETRGYEQYF.

This clonotype was observed at least ten times. V gene TRBV20-1 combines with J gene TRBJ1-6, with D tentatively TRBD1 (5 bases). Germline V gene lookup returns CDR1 DFQATT and CDR2 SNEGSKA (reference sequence). V gave up 1 base and J gave up 3 bases, with 16 bases separating them. The length of the CDR3 is 17 residues. CDR3 bases: TGCAGTGCTAGAGGCTCTGGAGGGACGGACTATAATTCACCCCTCCACTTT. It codes for CSARGSGGTDYNSPLHF.

This clonotype was seen ten or more times. The chain carries TRBV11-2 and TRBJ2-7; weak D call: TRBD1 (6 bases). Trimming left V 5 bases short and J 0 bases short, with 17 bases between. Germline CDR1 SGHAT, CDR2 FQNNGV. The CDR3 runs to 16 residues. CDR3 sequence (DNA): TGTGCCAGCAGCGCGGTATACAGGGTGGACTCCTACGAGCAGTACTTC. Translating it yields CASSAVYRVDSYEQYF.

This clonotype was found many times. The chain combines TRBV6-1 with TRBJ1-2; 9 nucleotides match TRBD1. Trimming removed 7 bases from V and 4 bases from J; junction bases left unmatched: 10. Per germline, CDR1 MNHNS and CDR2 SASEGT. This CDR3 is 15 amino acids long. CDR3 sequence (DNA): TGTGCCAGCACCAGGGTAAACAGGGGGCCCTATGGCTACACCTTC. It translates to CASTRVNRGPYGYTF.

The CDR3 bases are TGCGCCAGCAGCCCCGGACAGGTTATAGTCCACGAGCAGTACTTC. As protein: CASSPGQVIVHEQYF. This chain links TRBV5-1 with TRBJ2-7, with 7 bases matching TRBD1. V shed 4 bases and J 5 bases; nucleotides not matched to a gene: 12. Germline lookup yields CDR1 SGHRS and CDR2 YFSETQ. This CDR3 is built from 15 residues.

This clonotype was counted many times. The V gene is TRBV13, the J gene TRBJ2-5; 7 nucleotides align to TRBD2. Trimming took 6 bases from V and 1 from J; bases not matched to a gene: 5. The CDR3 runs 14 residues. In germline, CDR1 is PRHDT, CDR2 FYEKMQ (reference sequence). DNA for the CDR3: TGTGCCAGCAGTCCCGGGACTACCCAAGAGACCCAGTACTTC. Protein product: CASSPGTTQETQYF.

This clonotype has a count of ten or more. The chain uses TRBV2 and TRBJ2-4, with TRBD1 identical over 11 bases. In germline, CDR1 is SNHLY, CDR2 FYNNEI. J lost 1 base, V lost 4 bases, and 3 bases had no gene match. The CDR3 runs to 16 residues. For the CDR3, the DNA is TGTGCCAGCAGTGTAGGACAGGGGGCTGCCAAAAACATTCAGTACTTC. Translated, it gives CASSVGQGAAKNIQYF.

The chain joins TRBV20-1 to TRBJ2-1, with D hard to call. V lost 7 bases and J lost 5, with 15 bases in between. CDR1 and CDR2 from the germline V gene are DFQATT and SNEGSKA (reference sequence). CDR3 length equals 13 residues. The CDR3 reads CSVSNPINNEQFF. CDR3 sequence (DNA): TGCAGTGTGTCCAACCCCATCAACAATGAGCAGTTCTTC.

On this clonotype: A much larger clonotype is one base distant, so this may be a read error. This likely comes from a read error, as the CDR3 has no conserved phenylalanine or tryptophan at its end. V and J are TRBV27 and TRBJ2-7; 7 positions match TRBD1. Germline lookup yields CDR1 MNHEY and CDR2 SMNVEV (reference sequence). CDR3 length equals 16 residues. V trimming: 6 bases; J trimming: 0 bases; junction bases outside the gene matches: 11. The CDR3 here is CASSLSLGTVSYEQYL. Written as DNA, the CDR3 is TGTGCCAGCAGCCTTTCCCTTGGGACAGTCTCCTACGAGCAGTACCTC.

The V and J genes are TRBV9 and TRBJ1-3; 7 nucleotides line up with TRBD1. The trim removed 0 bases at V and 2 bases at J, leaving 5 bases unmatched. This CDR3 is built from 16 residues. Germline loops: CDR1 SGDLS, CDR2 YYNGEE. The CDR3 DNA is TGTGCCAGCAGCGTAGAGGGGGCGTCAGCTGGAAACACCATATATTTT. The encoded protein is CASSVEGASAGNTIYF.

Of note for this clonotype: It may be a read error: a sequence one base away is much more abundant. The CDR3 spells CASSQETGVEQYF. The DNA of the CDR3 is TGCGCCAGCAGCCAAGAAACAGGCGTCGAGCAGTACTTC. The chain combines TRBV4-1 with TRBJ2-7; the D gene is possibly TRBD1 (5 bases). The V end was cut by 0 bases, the J end by 6 bases, with 9 bases between. The CDR3 extends over 13 amino acids. Germline V CDR1 and CDR2: MGHRA, YSYEKL.

This clonotype has at least ten counts. The chain uses TRBV28 and TRBJ1-1, with TRBD1 identical over 7 bases. The CDR3 has 14 residues. J gave up 4 bases and V 2 bases, and 4 bases lay outside the gene matches. From germline, CDR1 is MDHEN and CDR2 SYDVKM. The CDR3 nucleotides are TGTGCCAGCAGTTTAAGCCAGGGGGGCACTGAAGCTTTCTTT. Its protein is CASSLSQGGTEAFF.

This clonotype was picked up a small number of times. The CDR3 sequence is CASSLMTGRNTEAFF. The CDR3 nucleotides are TGCGCCAGCAGCCTAATGACAGGAAGGAACACTGAAGCTTTCTTT. This chain links TRBV5-1 with TRBJ1-1, with D possibly matching TRBD1 (6 bases). The length of the CDR3 is 15 residues. The germline gives CDR1 SGHRS, CDR2 YFSETQ. V was pared by 4 bases and J by 1 base, with 14 bases between.

This clonotype was recorded a few times. The V and J genes are TRBV15 and TRBJ2-1; D perhaps matches TRBD2 (5 bases). Germline CDR1 is LNHNV and CDR2 is YYDKDF (reference sequence). The CDR3 is 15 amino acids. V was trimmed by 0 bases and J by 4 bases, leaving 10 bases between them. In DNA form, the CDR3 reads TGTGCCACCAGCAGAGATATGAGCGGTTACAATGAGCAGTTCTTC. Translating gives CATSRDMSGYNEQFF.

The chain joins TRBV19 to TRBJ1-3; no reliable D call. Trimming took off 7 bases at V and 0 bases at J, with 13 bases between the two ends. Per the germline V gene, CDR1 is LNHDA and CDR2 is SQIVND (reference sequence). This CDR3 is 15 amino acids long. The CDR3 DNA reads TGTGCCAGTAAGTTCGAGTCGGGCTCTGGAAACACCATATATTTT. It specifies CASKFESGSGNTIYF.